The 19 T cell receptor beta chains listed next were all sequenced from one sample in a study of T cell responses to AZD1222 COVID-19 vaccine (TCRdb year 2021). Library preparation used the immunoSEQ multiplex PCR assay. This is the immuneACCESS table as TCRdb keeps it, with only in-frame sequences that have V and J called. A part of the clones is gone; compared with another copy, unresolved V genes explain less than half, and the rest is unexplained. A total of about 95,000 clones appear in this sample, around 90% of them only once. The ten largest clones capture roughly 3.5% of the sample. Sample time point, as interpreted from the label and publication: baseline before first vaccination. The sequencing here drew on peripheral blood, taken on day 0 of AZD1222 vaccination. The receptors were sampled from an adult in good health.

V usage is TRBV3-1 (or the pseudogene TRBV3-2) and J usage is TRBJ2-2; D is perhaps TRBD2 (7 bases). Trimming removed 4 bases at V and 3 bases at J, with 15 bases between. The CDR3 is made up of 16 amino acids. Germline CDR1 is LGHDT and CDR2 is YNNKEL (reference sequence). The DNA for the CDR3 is TGTGCCAGCAGCCCGCGCGGGGGCCACGACACCGGGGAGCTGTTTTTT. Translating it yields CASSPRGGHDTGELFF.

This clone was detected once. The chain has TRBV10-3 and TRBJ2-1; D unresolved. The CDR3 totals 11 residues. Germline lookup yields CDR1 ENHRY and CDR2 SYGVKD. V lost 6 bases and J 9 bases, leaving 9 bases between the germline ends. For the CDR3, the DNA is TGTGCCATCAGGACGGTGGGTGAGCAGTTCTTC. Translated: CAIRTVGEQFF.

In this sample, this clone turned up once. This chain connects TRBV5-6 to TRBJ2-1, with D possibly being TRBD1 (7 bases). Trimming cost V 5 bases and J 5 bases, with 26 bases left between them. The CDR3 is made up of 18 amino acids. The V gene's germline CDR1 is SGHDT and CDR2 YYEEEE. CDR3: CASRPGQPRVWRDNEQFF. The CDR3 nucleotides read TGTGCCAGCAGACCGGGACAGCCGAGGGTTTGGAGGGACAATGAGCAGTTCTTC.

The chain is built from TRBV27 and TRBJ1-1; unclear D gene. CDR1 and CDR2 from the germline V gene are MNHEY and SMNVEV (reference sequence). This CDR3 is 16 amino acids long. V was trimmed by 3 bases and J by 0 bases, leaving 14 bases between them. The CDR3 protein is CASSFSVGDLNTEAFF. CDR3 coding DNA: TGTGCCAGCAGTTTCTCGGTCGGCGACCTGAACACTGAAGCTTTCTTT.

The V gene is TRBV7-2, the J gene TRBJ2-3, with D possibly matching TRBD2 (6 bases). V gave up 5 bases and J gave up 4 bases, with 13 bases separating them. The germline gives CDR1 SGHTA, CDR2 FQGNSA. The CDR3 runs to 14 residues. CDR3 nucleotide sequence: TGTGCCAGCAGCGCGACCGGGGGATCAGATACGCAGTATTTT. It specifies CASSATGGSDTQYF.

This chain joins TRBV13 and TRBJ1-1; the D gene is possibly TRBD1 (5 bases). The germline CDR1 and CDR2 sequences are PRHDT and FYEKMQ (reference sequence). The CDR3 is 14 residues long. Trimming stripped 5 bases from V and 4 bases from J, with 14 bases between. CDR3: CASSPGTKGTEAFF. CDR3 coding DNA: TGTGCCAGCAGCCCCGGGACTAAGGGCACTGAAGCTTTCTTT.

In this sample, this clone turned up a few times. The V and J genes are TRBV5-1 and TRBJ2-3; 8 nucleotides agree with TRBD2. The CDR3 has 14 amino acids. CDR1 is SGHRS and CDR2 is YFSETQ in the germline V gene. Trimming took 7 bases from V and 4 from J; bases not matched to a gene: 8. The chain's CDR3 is CASSARGESDTQYF. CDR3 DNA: TGCGCCAGCTCGGCGCGGGGGGAGTCAGATACGCAGTATTTT.

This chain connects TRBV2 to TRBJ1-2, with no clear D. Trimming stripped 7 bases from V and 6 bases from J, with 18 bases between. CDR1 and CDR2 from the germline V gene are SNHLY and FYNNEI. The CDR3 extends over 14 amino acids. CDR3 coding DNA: TGTGCCAGCATCAGGCGGAGCCAAGATCATGGCTACACCTTC. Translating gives CASIRRSQDHGYTF.

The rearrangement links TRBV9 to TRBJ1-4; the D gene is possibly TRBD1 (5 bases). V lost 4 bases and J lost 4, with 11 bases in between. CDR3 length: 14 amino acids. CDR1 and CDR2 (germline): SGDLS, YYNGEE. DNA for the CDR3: TGTGCCAGCAGCACAGACAGAGTTAATGAAAAACTGTTTTTT. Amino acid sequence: CASSTDRVNEKLFF.

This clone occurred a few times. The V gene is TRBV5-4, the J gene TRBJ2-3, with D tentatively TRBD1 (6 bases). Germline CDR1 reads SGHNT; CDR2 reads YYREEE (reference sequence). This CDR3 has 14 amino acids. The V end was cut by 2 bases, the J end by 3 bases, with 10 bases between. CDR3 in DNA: TGTGCCAGCAGCTTTCGTCAGGGGACAGATACGCAGTATTTT. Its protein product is CASSFRQGTDTQYF.

CDR3 sequence (DNA): TGCGCCAGCACCCCCGTAAGAGGGGAAGCTTTCTTT. Residues: CASTPVRGEAFF. The chain carries TRBV10-2 and TRBJ1-1; D gene ambiguous. The CDR3 length is 12 residues. CDR1 WSHSY and CDR2 SAAADI come from the germline V gene. Trimming pared 7 bases from V and 8 bases from J, leaving 14 bases between.

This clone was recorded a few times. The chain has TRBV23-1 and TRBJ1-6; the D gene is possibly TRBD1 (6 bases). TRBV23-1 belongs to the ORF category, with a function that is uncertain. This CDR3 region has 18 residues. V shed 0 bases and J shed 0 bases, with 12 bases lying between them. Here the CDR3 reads CASSQSRGMGSYNSPLHF. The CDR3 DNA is TGCGCCAGCAGTCAATCGAGGGGGATGGGCTCCTATAATTCACCCCTCCACTTT.

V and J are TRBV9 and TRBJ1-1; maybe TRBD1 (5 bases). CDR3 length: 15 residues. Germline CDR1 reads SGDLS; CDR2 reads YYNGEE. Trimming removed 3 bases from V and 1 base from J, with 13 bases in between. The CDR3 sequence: CASSASGGTNTEAFF. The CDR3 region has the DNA TGTGCCAGCAGCGCCTCGGGGGGGACGAACACTGAAGCTTTCTTT.

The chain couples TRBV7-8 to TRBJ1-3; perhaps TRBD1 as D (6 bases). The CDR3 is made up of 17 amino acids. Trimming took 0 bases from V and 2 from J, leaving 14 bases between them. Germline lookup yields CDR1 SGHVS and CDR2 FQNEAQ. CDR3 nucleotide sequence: TGTGCCAGCAGCTTAGCGGTGGGGGGCACTACTGGAAACACCATATATTTT. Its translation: CASSLAVGGTTGNTIYF.

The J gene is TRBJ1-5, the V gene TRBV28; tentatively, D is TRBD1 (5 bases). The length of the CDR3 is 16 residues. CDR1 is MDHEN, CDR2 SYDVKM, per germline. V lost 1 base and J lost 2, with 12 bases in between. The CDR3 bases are TGTGCCAGCAGTTTATCTGGAGGGGTAGGCAATCAGCCCCAGCATTTT. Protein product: CASSLSGGVGNQPQHF.

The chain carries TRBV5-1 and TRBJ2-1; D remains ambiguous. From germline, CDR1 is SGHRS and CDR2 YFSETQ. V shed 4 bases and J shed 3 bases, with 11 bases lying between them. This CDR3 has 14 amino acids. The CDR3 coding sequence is TGCGCCAGCAGCGCCCGGGCCTACTACAATGAGCAGTTCTTC. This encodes CASSARAYYNEQFF.

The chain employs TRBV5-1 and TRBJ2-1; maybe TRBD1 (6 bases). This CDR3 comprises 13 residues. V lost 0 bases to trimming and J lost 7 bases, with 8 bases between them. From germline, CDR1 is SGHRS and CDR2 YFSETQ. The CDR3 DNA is TGCGCCAGCAGCTTGGGGGGGACAAATGAGCAGTTCTTC. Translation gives CASSLGGTNEQFF. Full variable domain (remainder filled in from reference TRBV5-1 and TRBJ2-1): KAGVTQTPRYLIKTRGQQVTLSCSPISGHRSVSWYQQTPGQGLQFLFEYFSETQRNKGNFPGRFSGRQFSNSRSEMNVSTLELGDSALYLCASSLGGTNEQFFGPGTRLTVL.

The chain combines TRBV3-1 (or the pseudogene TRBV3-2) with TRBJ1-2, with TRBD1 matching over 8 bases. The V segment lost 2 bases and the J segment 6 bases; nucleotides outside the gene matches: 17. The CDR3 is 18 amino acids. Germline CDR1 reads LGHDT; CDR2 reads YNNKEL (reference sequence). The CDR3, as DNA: TGTGCCAGCAGCCAATCTCCGGGACAGGACTTTAAGGGGAATGGCTACACCTTC. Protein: CASSQSPGQDFKGNGYTF.

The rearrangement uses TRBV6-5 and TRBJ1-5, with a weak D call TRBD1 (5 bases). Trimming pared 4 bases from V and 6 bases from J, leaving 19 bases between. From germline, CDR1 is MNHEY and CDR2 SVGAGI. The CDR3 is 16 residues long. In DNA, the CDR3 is TGTGCCAGCAGTTCCTGGGTTACAGGATTCTTTCAGCCCCAGCATTTT. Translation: CASSSWVTGFFQPQHF.